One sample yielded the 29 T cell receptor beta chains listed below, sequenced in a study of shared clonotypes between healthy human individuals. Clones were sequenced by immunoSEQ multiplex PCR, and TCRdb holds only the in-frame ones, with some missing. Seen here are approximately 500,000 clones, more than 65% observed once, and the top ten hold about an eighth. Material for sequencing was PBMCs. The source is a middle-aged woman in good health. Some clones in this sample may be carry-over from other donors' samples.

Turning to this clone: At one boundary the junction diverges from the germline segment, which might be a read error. The DNA for the CDR3 is TGTGCCAGCTCAGCGTCTACGCCCAGCTCTGGAAGCACCATATATTTT. Its translation: CASSASTPSSGSTIYF. The chain is built from TRBV18 and TRBJ1-3; D not resolved. This CDR3 is 16 amino acids long. The germline V gene encodes CDR1 KGHSH and CDR2 LQKENI. The variable domain in full, with the rest retrieved from reference TRBV18 and TRBJ1-3, is NAGVMQNPRHLVRRRGQEARLRCSPMKGHSHVYWYRQLPEEGLKFMVYLQKENIIDESGMPKERFSAEFPKEGPSILRIQQVVRGDSAAYFCASSASTPSSGSTIYFGEGSWLTVV.

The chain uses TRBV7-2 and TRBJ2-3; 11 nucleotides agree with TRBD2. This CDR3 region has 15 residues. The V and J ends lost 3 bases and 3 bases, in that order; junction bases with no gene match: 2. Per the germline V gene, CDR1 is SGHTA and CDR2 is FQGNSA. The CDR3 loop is CASSFTSGRTDTQYF. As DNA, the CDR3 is TGTGCCAGCAGCTTTACTAGCGGGAGAACAGATACGCAGTATTTT. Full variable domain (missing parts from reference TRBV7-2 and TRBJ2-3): GAGVSQSPSNKVTEKGKDVELRCDPISGHTALYWYRQSLGQGLEFLIYFQGNSAPDKSGLPSDRFSAERTGGSVSTLTIQRTQQEDSAVYLCASSFTSGRTDTQYFGPGTRLTVL.

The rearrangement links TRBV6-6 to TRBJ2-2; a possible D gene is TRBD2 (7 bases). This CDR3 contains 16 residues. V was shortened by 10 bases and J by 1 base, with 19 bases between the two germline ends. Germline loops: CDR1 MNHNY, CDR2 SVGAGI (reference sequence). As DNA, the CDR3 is TGTGCCACCCCCCGGGGGGCGTCCCTGAACACCGGGGAGCTGTTTTTT. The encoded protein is CATPRGASLNTGELFF.

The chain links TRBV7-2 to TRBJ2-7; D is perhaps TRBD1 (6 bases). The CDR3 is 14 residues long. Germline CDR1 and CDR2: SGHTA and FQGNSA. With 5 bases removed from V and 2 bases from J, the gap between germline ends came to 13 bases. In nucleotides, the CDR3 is TGTGCCAGCAGCCCGTTCAGGGGACCCTACGAGCAGTACTTC. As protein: CASSPFRGPYEQYF.

In DNA form, the CDR3 reads TGCGCCAGCAGCCAAGATGGACAGCTCTATGGCTACACCTTC. Translating it yields CASSQDGQLYGYTF. The chain combines TRBV4-3 with TRBJ1-2; possibly TRBD1 for D (6 bases). CDR3 length equals 14 residues. Trimming cost V 0 bases and J 4 bases, with 9 bases left between them. Germline V gene sequence: CDR1 LGHNA, CDR2 YSLEER.

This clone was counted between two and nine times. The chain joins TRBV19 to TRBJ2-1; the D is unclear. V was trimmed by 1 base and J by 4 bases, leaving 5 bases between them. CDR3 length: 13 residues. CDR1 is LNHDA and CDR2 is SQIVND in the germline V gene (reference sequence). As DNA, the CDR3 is TGTGCCAGTAGTATAGGGGATTACAATGAGCAGTTCTTC. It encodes CASSIGDYNEQFF.

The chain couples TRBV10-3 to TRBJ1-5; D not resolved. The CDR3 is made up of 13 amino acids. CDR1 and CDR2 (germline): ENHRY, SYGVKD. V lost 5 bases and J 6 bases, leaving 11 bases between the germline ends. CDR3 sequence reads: CAISWGGSQPQHF. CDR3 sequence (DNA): TGTGCCATCAGTTGGGGAGGGTCTCAGCCCCAGCATTTT.

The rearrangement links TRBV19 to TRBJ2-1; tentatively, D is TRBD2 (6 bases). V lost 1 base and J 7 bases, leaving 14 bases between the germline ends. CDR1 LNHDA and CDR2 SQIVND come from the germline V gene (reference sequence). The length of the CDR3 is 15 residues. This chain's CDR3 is CASSIVAGGDNEQFF. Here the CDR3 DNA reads TGTGCCAGTAGTATAGTGGCGGGCGGGGATAATGAGCAGTTCTTC.

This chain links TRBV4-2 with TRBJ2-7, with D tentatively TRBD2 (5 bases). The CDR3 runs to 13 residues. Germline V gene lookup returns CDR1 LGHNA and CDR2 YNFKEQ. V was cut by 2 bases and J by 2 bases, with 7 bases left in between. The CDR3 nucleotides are TGTGCCAGCAGCCAACCGGGGACCTACGAGCAGTACTTC. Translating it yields CASSQPGTYEQYF.

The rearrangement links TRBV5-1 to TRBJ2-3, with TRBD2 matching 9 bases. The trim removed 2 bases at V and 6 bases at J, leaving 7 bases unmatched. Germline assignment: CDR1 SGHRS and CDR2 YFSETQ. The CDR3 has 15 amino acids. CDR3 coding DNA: TGCGCCAGCAGCTTTGGGAGCGGGAGGATCGATACGCAGTATTTT. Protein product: CASSFGSGRIDTQYF.

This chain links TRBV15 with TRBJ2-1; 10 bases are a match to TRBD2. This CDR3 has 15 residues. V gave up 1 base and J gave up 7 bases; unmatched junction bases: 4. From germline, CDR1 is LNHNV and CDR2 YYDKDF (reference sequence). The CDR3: CATSRVASGSNEQFF. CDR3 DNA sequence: TGTGCCACCAGCAGAGTGGCTAGCGGGAGTAATGAGCAGTTCTTC.

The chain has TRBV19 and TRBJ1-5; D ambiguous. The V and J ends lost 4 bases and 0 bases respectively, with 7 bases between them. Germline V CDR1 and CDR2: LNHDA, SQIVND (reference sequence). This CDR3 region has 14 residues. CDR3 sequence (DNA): TGTGCCAGTAGTACAGGTCCTAGCAATCAGCCCCAGCATTTT. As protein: CASSTGPSNQPQHF.

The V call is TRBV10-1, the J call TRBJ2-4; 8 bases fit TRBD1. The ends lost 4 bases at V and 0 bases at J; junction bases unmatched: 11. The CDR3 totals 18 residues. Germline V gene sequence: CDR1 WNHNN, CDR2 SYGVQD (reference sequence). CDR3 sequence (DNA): TGCGCCAGCAGTGGCCGTTTCGGGACAGGACTAGCCAAAAACATTCAGTACTTC. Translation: CASSGRFGTGLAKNIQYF.

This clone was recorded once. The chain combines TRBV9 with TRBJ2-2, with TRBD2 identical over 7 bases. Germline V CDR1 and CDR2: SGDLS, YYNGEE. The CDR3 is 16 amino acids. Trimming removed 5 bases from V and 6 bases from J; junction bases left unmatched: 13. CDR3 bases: TGTGCCAGCAGTATCGGAGGGAGGGCCGGCGCCGGGGAGCTGTTTTTT. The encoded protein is CASSIGGRAGAGELFF.

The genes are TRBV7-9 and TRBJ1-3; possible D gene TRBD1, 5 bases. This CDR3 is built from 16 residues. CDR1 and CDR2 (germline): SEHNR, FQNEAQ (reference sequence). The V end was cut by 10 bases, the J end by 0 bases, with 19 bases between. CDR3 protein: CATQRWGLYSGNTIYF. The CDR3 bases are TGTGCCACCCAAAGGTGGGGACTCTACTCTGGAAACACCATATATTTT.

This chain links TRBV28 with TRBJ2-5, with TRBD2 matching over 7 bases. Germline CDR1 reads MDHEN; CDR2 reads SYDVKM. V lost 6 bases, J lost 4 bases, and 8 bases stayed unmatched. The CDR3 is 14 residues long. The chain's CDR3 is CASSSGTKVETQYF. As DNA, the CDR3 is TGTGCCAGCAGCTCGGGGACTAAAGTAGAGACCCAGTACTTC.

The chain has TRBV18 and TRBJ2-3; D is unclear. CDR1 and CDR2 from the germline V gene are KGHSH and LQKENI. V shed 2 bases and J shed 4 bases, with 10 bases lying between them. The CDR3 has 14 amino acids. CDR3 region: CASSPSNAADTQYF. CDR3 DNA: TGTGCCAGCTCACCAAGCAACGCCGCAGATACGCAGTATTTT.

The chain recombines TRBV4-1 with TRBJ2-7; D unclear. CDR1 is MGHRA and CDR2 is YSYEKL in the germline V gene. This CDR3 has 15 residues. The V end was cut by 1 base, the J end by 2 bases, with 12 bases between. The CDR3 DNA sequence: TGCGCCAGCAGCCAAGTGGACGTCGGACCCTACGAGCAGTACTTC. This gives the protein CASSQVDVGPYEQYF.

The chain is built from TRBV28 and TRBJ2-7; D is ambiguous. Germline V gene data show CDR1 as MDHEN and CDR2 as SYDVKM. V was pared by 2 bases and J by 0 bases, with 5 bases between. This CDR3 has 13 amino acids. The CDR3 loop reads CASSLNPSYEQYF. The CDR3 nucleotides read TGTGCCAGCAGTTTAAACCCCTCCTACGAGCAGTACTTC.

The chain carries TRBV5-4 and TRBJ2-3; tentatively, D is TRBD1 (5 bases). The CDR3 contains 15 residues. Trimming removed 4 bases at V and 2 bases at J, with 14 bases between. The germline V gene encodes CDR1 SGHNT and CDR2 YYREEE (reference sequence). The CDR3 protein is CASSLQVGYTDTQYF. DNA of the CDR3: TGTGCCAGCAGCCTACAGGTGGGCTACACAGATACGCAGTATTTT.

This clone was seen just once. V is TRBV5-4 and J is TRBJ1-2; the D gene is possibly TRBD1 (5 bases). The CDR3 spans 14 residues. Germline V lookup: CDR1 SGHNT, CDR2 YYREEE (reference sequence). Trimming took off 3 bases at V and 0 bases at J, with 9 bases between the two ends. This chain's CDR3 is CASSWKGANYGYTF. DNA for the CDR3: TGTGCCAGCAGCTGGAAAGGGGCTAACTATGGCTACACCTTC.

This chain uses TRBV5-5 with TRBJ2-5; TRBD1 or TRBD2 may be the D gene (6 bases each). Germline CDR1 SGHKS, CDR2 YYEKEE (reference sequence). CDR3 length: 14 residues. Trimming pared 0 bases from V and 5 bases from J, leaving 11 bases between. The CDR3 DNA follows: TGTGCCAGCAGCTTGGTGGGGGGCGCGGAGACCCAGTACTTC. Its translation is CASSLVGGAETQYF.

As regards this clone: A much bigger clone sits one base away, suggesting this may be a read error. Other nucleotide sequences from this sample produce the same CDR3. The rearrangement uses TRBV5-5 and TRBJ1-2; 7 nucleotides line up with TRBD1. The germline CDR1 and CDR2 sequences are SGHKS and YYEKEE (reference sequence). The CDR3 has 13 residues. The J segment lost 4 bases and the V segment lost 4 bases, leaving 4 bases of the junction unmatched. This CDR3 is CASSPGTVYGYTF. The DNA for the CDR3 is TGTGCCAGCAGCCCCGGGACAGTCTATGGCTACACCTTC. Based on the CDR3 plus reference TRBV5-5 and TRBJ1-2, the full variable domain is DAGVTQSPTHLIKTRGQQVTLRCSPISGHKSVSWYQQVLGQGPQFIFQYYEKEERGRGNFPDRFSARQFPNYSSELNVNALLLGDSALYLCASSPGTVYGYTFGSGTRLTVV.

The CDR3 DNA is TGTGCCAGCAGCCAAGGACAGTTGGGATTAAAAGGGACTGAAGCTTTCTTT. Protein product: CASSQGQLGLKGTEAFF. The rearrangement joins TRBV7-2 to TRBJ1-1; possible D gene TRBD1, 6 bases. The CDR3 sequence is 17 residues long. Between the trimmed V and J ends, which lost 5 bases and 5 bases, there was a span of 24 bases. CDR1 and CDR2 (germline): SGHTA, FQGNSA.

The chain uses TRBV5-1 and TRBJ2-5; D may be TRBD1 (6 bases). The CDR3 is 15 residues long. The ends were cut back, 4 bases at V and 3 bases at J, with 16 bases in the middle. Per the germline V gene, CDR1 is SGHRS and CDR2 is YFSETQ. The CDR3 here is CASSTSGTSEETQYF. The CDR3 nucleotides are TGCGCCAGCAGCACATCCGGGACATCCGAAGAGACCCAGTACTTC.

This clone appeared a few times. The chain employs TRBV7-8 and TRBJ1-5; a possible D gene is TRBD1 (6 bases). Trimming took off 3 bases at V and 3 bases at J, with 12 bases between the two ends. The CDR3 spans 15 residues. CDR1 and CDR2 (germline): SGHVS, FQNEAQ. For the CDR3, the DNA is TGTGCCAGCAGCTTTGGAGGACAGTCCAATCAGCCCCAGCATTTT. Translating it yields CASSFGGQSNQPQHF.

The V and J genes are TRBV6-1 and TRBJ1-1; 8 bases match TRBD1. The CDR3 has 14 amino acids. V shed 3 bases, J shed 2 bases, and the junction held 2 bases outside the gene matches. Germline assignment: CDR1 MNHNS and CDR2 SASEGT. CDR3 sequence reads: CASSETGVNTEAFF. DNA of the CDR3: TGTGCCAGCAGTGAGACAGGGGTAAACACTGAAGCTTTCTTT.

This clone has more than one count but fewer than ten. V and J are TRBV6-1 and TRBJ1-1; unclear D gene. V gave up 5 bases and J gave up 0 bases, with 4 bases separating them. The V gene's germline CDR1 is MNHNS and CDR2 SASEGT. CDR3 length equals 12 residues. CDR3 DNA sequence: TGTGCCAGCAGTCACATGAACACTGAAGCTTTCTTT. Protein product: CASSHMNTEAFF.

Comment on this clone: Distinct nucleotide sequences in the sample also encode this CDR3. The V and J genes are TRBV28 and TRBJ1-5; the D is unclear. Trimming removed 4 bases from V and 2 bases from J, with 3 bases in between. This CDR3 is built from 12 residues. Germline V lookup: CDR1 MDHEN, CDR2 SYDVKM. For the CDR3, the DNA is TGTGCCAGCAGTTCGGGCAATCAGCCCCAGCATTTT. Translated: CASSSGNQPQHF. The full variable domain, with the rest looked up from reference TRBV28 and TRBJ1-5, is DVKVTQSSRYLVKRTGEKVFLECVQDMDHENMFWYRQDPGLGLRLIYFSYDVKMKEKGDIPEGYSVSREKKERFSLILESASTNQTSMYLCASSSGNQPQHFGDGTRLSIL.